The TCR beta chain described here comes from a study of blood T cells in healthy people across ages. Combining a sample-barcoded 5' primer with a J-beta primer mix, a second PCR ran for roughly 6 to 12 cycles. MiXCR, run by TCRdb on the 5' RACE reads, gives a single entry per CDR3 protein. The sample contains 1 million to 1.2 million distinct CDR3 sequences, less than 45% of which appear only once. The germline gives CDR1 MNHEY, CDR2 SMNVEV (reference sequence). This CDR3 spans 13 amino acids. V was clipped by 3 bases and J by 10 bases, with 13 bases between them. Sequenced material: blood. The chain carries TRBV27 and TRBJ2-1; D gene uncertain. The clonotype originates from a young man in good health. The CDR3 region has the DNA TGTGCCAGCAGTTTCTTCGACTCGGCCGAGCAGTTCTTC. This sequence encodes CASSFFDSAEQFF.